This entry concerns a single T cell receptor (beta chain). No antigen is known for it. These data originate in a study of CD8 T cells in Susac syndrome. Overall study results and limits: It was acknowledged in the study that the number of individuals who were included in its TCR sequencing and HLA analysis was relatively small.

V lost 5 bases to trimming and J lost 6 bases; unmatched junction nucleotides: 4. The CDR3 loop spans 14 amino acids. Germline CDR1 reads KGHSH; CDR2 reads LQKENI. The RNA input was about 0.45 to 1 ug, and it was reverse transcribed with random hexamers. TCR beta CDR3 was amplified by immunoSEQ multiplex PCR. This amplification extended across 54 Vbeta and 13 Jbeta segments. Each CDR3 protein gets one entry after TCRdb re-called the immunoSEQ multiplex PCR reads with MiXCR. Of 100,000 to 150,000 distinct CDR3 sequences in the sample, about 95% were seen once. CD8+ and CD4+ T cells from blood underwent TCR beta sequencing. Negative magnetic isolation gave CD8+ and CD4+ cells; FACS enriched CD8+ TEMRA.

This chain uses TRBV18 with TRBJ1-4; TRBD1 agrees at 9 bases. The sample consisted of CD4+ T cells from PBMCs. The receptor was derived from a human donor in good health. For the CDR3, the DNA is TGTGCCAGCTCATCTCGGACAGGGGATGAAAAACTGTTTTTT. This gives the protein CASSSRTGDEKLFF. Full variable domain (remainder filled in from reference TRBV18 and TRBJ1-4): NAGVMQNPRHLVRRRGQEARLRCSPMKGHSHVYWYRQLPEEGLKFMVYLQKENIIDESGMPKERFSAEFPKEGPSILRIQQVVRGDSAAYFCASSSRTGDEKLFFGSGTQLSVL.